This TCR beta chain appears in the sequencing data of a study of blood T cell repertoires in COVID-19. Turning to the study itself: Material from acute and convalescent COVID-19 was sourced from the United States, Italy and Spain. In each case, the material was cDNA or gDNA derived from T cells, B-cell-depleted T cells, or PBMCs.

The CDR3 sequence is 12 residues long. V gave up 10 bases and J gave up 0 bases, with 9 bases separating them. The germline CDR1 and CDR2 sequences are SGHKS and YYEKEE (reference sequence). Under the authors' procedure: Estimates of nucleated cell counts were drawn from the amplification of reference gene primers. The method was immunoSEQ multiplex PCR; TCRdb's version includes in-frame clones alone and lacks a portion of them. The V and J calls and clone size come from that table; D and trimming were worked out from the DNA. This table holds roughly 70,000 clones, 75% to 90% found once. The genes are TRBV5-5 and TRBJ2-3; TRBD2 might be the D (6 bases). This receptor was obtained from a woman in her fifties or sixties with active COVID-19. The sample comprised peripheral blood. The CDR3 DNA is TGTGCCGGTAGCGGAAGCACAGATACGCAGTATTTT. Its protein product is CAGSGSTDTQYF.